Listed below are T cell receptor beta chains from one sample, sequenced in a study of neurological immune-mediated disorders. MiXCR was run by TCRdb on the 5' RACE reads, yielding one entry per CDR3 protein. The sample shows more than 15,000 distinct CDR3 sequences, about 14% of them seen only once. The sequencing sample was made of PBMCs. These receptors were taken from a man between 60 and 75 years old with HTLV-1-associated myelopathy (HAM/TSP). Both conserved end residues are part of each CDR3. The D gene is left open where the match is weak. Not all rows give a size; the values are once, few, many and, for expanded clones, a class.

TRBJ1-5 many NA TRBV4-2 TGTGCCAGCAGCCGCGATCTCCAGGGGTGGGGGCAGCCCCAGCATTTT CASSRDLQGWGQPQHF
TRBJ1-1 many TRBD1 TRBV20-1 TGCAGTGCTTTCAGGGGGGGCTTATCGAACACTGAAGCTTTCTTT CSAFRGGLSNTEAFF
TRBJ2-2 many TRBD2 TRBV20-1 TGCAGTGCTAGAGATCTCACTAGCGGGGACGGCGGGGAGCTGTTTTTT CSARDLTSGDGGELFF
TRBJ1-2 many NA TRBV2 TGTGCCAGCAGTGATCCGGCCTATAACTATGGCTACACCTTC CASSDPAYNYGYTF
TRBJ2-2 many NA TRBV5-1 TGCGCCAGCAGCCTCCAGGGGGGTAACACCGGGGAGCTGTTTTTT CASSLQGGNTGELFF
TRBJ1-1 many NA TRBV5-1 TGCGCCAGCACCCCCCGGGAGAACACTGAAGCTTTCTTT CASTPRENTEAFF
TRBJ2-3 many NA TRBV5-1 TGCGCCAGCAGCCCGGGTCTTAGCACAGATACGCAGTATTTT CASSPGLSTDTQYF
TRBJ1-1 many NA TRBV5-1 TGCGCCAGCAAACCTGCGGGGGGAACTGAAGCTTTCTTT CASKPAGGTEAFF
TRBJ2-5 many TRBD1 TRBV7-9 TGTGCCAGCAGCCCGGACAGGGGGGGAACCCAGTACTTC CASSPDRGGTQYF
TRBJ1-5 many NA TRBV7-2 TGTGCCAGCAGCTTATGGGCCCGGGCAGACATTAGCAATCAGCCCCAGCATTTT CASSLWARADISNQPQHF
TRBJ1-5 NA NA TRBV6-2/TRBV6-3 TGTGTCAGCACCGTGACTAGCAATCAGACCCAGCATTTT CVSTVTSNQTQHF
TRBJ1-6 many TRBD1 TRBV6-5 TGTGCCATAAGGACAGGGGTTTCACCCCTCCACTTT CAIRTGVSPLHF
TRBJ2-5 many NA TRBV5-1 TGCGCCAGCAGCTCAACTAGCTCCGGCGAGACCCAGTACTTC CASSSTSSGETQYF
TRBJ2-7 many NA TRBV20-1 TGCAGTGGAAAGGAGGGGCCCTCCTACTACGAGCAGTACTTC CSGKEGPSYYEQYF
TRBJ1-3 many TRBD1 TRBV5-1 TGCGCCAGCAGCGGCGGACAGGGTGGCGGAAACACCATATATTTT CASSGGQGGGNTIYF
TRBJ2-2 NA NA TRBV12-3/TRBV12-4 TGTGCCAGCAGTTATACTCGACCCGGGGCGCTGTTTTTT CASSYTRPGALFF
TRBJ2-7 many NA TRBV20-1 TGCAGTGCTAGACCTTTGGACCGACAGTACGAGCAGTACTTC CSARPLDRQYEQYF
TRBJ2-4 NA NA TRBV11-2 TGTGCCAGCAGCCCGGATATAGCCAAAAACATTCAGTACTTC CASSPDIAKNIQYF